This TCR beta chain was captured by sequencing in a study of blood T cells in healthy people across ages (dated by TCRdb to the mid-2010s). Looking at the study overall: Template switching captured roughly one uniquely barcoded TCR beta cDNA molecule per two T cells in model experiments. To avoid experimental bias, donors of different ages were distributed randomly across sequencing lanes. The study analyzed two additional independent replicas of 1 million unique cDNA reads from the same blood draw for two donors, one aged 18 to 29 and one aged 80 or older. Donors were grouped into four age groups: young (average approximately 16 years), middle-aged (roughly 38), aged (about 60) and long-lived (about 90). The study measured age-related changes in TCR beta repertoire diversity using deep sequencing normalized with unique cDNA molecular identifiers.

The donors were about 40 Caucasian individuals from Russia, aged roughly 6 to 100 years, who were systemically healthy. Each donor gave about 11 milliliters of peripheral blood, drawn into EDTA-treated Vacutainer tubes. Ficoll-Paque density-gradient centrifugation was used to isolate PBMCs, with at least 7 million obtained per sample. Trizol reagent was used to extract total RNA from the PBMCs, yielding at least 6 micrograms per sample. The percentages of naive CD45RAhigh/CD27high T cells were determined by flow cytometry on a PBMC aliquot from every donor. What the work shows at the level of the full study, not this receptor alone: Observed TCR beta diversity correlated strongly with the percentage of naive T cells measured by flow cytometry. Bulk unsorted PBMC profiling prevented conclusive comparison of naive and antigen-experienced compartments. Total diversity estimates from one million sequenced T cells were considered lower bounds and underestimates. Compared with the aged group, more naive CD4+ T cells, fewer expanded clones and increased TCR diversity were shown by the long-lived group, suggesting age selection. Donor CMV infection status was unknown, potentially confounding age-related changes in expanded clonotypes. Observed TCR beta diversity per million T cells fell roughly linearly with age, and a significant reduction was already apparent by age roughly 41.

V is cut by 6 bases and J by 6 bases, and the space between the germline ends is 17 bases. The CDR3 sequence holds 15 residues, the cysteine and phenylalanine included. Only the CDR3 portion is preserved as DNA: 45 bases, with reading frame beginning at the first base. CDR1 SNHLY and CDR2 FYNNEI are derived from the germline V gene. Library preparation used 5' RACE. Sequencer: Illumina HiSeq 2500. A second PCR of 7 to 11 cycles was performed with a sample-barcoded 5' primer and a J-beta primer mix. Each TCR beta cDNA molecule received a unique molecular identifier from a template-switch 5' adaptor carrying 12 random nucleotides. Each sample yielded at least 2.5 million CDR3-containing paired-end reads. All of the RNA was converted into first-strand cDNA using the Mint cDNA synthesis kit, with a TRBC-specific oligonucleotide serving as the primer. All cDNA was treated with uracil-DNA glycosylase and then went through a first 18-cycle PCR with the universal primers M1SS and BC2_uni_R. Processing in the source paper ran as follows. For normalization, 1 million high-quality reads were randomly selected from each sample, with every read carrying a distinct molecular identifier. Reads with shared molecular identifiers were discarded instead of being binned into consensus sequences. MiTCR, set to a Q25 quality threshold and the strictest error-elimination algorithm, was used for CDR3 identification, clonotype clustering and error correction. A nonparametric unseen species model using Euler transformation provided a lower-bound estimate of total TCR beta diversity. The raw public data were reprocessed by TCRdb itself: fastp quality trimming at Q25, MiXCR clonotype calling, in-frame beta chains only. Duplicate CDR3 protein sequences are folded into a single record with the most common DNA and genes. TCRdb's processing, not the authors' own work, is the source of the V and J calls. The sample table contains around 940,000 distinct CDR3 sequences; only one count was recorded for 51% of them. About 20% of the sample lies in the top ten.

This clonotype has only a few counts. It lacks a known antigen. The record has no base qualities; no much larger clone is one base away. The sample was blood. The chain is encoded by TRBV2 joined to TRBJ1-4, with a tentative D gene TRBD1 over 6 matching bases. The clonotype was recovered from a woman aged 55-75 years in good health. The sequence in DNA is TGTGCCAGCAGAGAATCGACGGCAGGGGATGAAAAACTGTTTTTT. This sequence encodes CASRESTAGDEKLFF. With all but the CDR3 taken from the reference TRBV2 and TRBJ1-4 genes, the full variable domain is: EPEVTQTPSHQVTQMGQEVILRCVPISNHLYFYWYRQILGQKVEFLVSFYNNEISEKSEIFDDQFSVERPDGSNFTLKIRSTKLEDSAMYFCASRESTAGDEKLFFGSGTQLSVL.